Shown below are 30 T cell receptor beta chains from a single sample sequenced in a study of blood T cells in healthy people across ages. Then a second PCR, running roughly 7 to 11 cycles, was carried out with a sample-barcoded 5' primer and a J-beta primer mix. One entry per CDR3 protein, called by TCRdb with MiXCR from the 5' RACE reads. The data contain 800,000 or so distinct CDR3 sequences, roughly 60% of them singletons. The sequenced material came from blood. These receptors all come from a man aged 25 to 40 in good health.

This rearrangement joins TRBV7-9 to TRBJ1-4; D is possibly TRBD1 (5 bases). Germline V lookup: CDR1 SEHNR, CDR2 FQNEAQ (reference sequence). The V and J ends lost 5 bases and 8 bases respectively, with 18 bases between them. CDR3 length: 15 residues. CDR3 coding DNA: TGTGCCAGCAGCCACTCCCGGGACTCCTTGGAAAAACTGTTTTTT. It codes for CASSHSRDSLEKLFF.

This clonotype was found once. The chain combines TRBV2 with TRBJ1-2, with no clear D. The CDR3 totals 13 residues. Germline CDR1 is SNHLY and CDR2 is FYNNEI. V lost 11 bases to trimming and J lost 3 bases, with 16 bases between them. CDR3 bases: TGTGCCTGCCGGCAGGACGCCCACTATGGCTACACCTTC. This gives the protein CACRQDAHYGYTF.

V gene TRBV21-1 combines with J gene TRBJ2-4; the table calls TRBD2, which could not be checked here. The closer fit of TRBJ2-7 to the DNA end suggests the J call may be wrong. TRBV21-1 is described as a pseudogene. The CDR3 covers 17 residues. CDR3 sequence: CASSKVWTRRAIYEQYF. The CDR3 coding sequence is TGTGCCAGCAGCAAAGTCTGGACGAGACGGGCGATCTACGAGCAGTACTTC.

The rearrangement joins TRBV20-1 to TRBJ2-3; no definite D call. The CDR3 consists of 11 residues. Trimming cost V 6 bases and J 3 bases, with 7 bases left between them. The germline V gene encodes CDR1 DFQATT and CDR2 SNEGSKA (reference sequence). The CDR3, as DNA: TGCAGTGCCCCGAGAACAGATACGCAGTATTTT. Its translation: CSAPRTDTQYF.

The rearrangement links TRBV6-5 to TRBJ2-3; 8 bases are a match to TRBD2. The length of the CDR3 is 12 residues. Germline CDR1 is MNHEY and CDR2 is SVGAGI. V gave up 5 bases and J gave up 11 bases; unmatched junction bases: 6. CDR3 amino acids: CASSAPAGEQYF. As DNA, the CDR3 is TGTGCCAGCAGTGCCCCAGCGGGGGAGCAGTATTTT.

CDR3: CASSLAGASKNIQYF. The CDR3 nucleotides are TGCGCCAGCAGCTTGGCCGGGGCGAGCAAAAACATTCAGTACTTC. V is TRBV5-1 and J is TRBJ2-4; the D call may be TRBD1 or TRBD2 (5 bases each). Germline CDR1 and CDR2: SGHRS and YFSETQ. V was clipped by 0 bases and J by 3 bases, with 10 bases between them. This CDR3 has 15 residues.

Comments on this clonotype: This clone may be a read error of a much larger clone one base away. The chain links TRBV28 to TRBJ1-2; D remains ambiguous. The CDR3 contains 11 residues. With 6 bases removed from V and 9 bases from J, the gap between germline ends came to 11 bases. Per germline, CDR1 MDHEN and CDR2 SYDVKM. The CDR3 DNA reads TGTGCCAGCAGGGACGGTACAAGCTACACCTTC. This encodes CASRDGTSYTF.

The chain links TRBV2 to TRBJ2-1, with TRBD2 matching 7 bases. The CDR3 is made up of 13 amino acids. Germline lookup yields CDR1 SNHLY and CDR2 FYNNEI. The ends lost 1 base at V and 9 bases at J; junction bases unmatched: 3. In nucleotides, the CDR3 is TGTGCCAGCAGTGAAGGGACTAGGAGTGAGCAGTTCTTC. As protein: CASSEGTRSEQFF.

The CDR3 region has the DNA TGCAGTGCTAGAACCGCGGGGGAGTTCCAAGAGACCCAGTACTTC. It is translated as CSARTAGEFQETQYF. The rearrangement links TRBV20-1 to TRBJ2-5, with 7 bases that match TRBD2. The junction had 7 bases not matched to a gene; V was cut back by 2 bases and J by 1 base. This CDR3 is built from 15 residues. Germline loops: CDR1 DFQATT, CDR2 SNEGSKA (reference sequence).

The genes are TRBV2 and TRBJ1-4; D unclear. This CDR3 is built from 16 residues. The germline V gene encodes CDR1 SNHLY and CDR2 FYNNEI. The V end was cut by 3 bases, the J end by 0 bases, with 11 bases between. CDR3 protein: CASSDLGSPTNEKLFF. Written as DNA, the CDR3 is TGTGCCAGCAGTGATCTGGGGAGCCCAACTAATGAAAAACTGTTTTTT.

This clonotype was counted only a few times. The CDR3 region has the DNA TGCAGTGCGAGCCCCTCTAACCAAGAGACCCAGTACTTC. Protein: CSASPSNQETQYF. V and J are TRBV20-1 and TRBJ2-7, with D unresolved. The DNA matches TRBJ2-5 better at its end, which makes the J call doubtful. This CDR3 spans 13 amino acids. Germline V gene lookup returns CDR1 DFQATT and CDR2 SNEGSKA (reference sequence).

This clonotype was found once. This chain joins TRBV2 and TRBJ2-1; the D gene could be TRBD1 or TRBD2 (5 bases each). Trimming took off 7 bases at V and 0 bases at J, with 10 bases between the two ends. Germline V gene lookup returns CDR1 SNHLY and CDR2 FYNNEI. The CDR3 consists of 14 residues. CDR3: CASKPGSSYNEQFF. CDR3 nucleotide sequence: TGTGCCAGCAAGCCAGGGAGCTCCTACAATGAGCAGTTCTTC.

The chain carries TRBV30 and TRBJ1-2, with D tentatively TRBD1 (6 bases). Trimming cost V 0 bases and J 8 bases, with 7 bases left between them. Germline V gene lookup returns CDR1 GTSNPN and CDR2 SVGIG (reference sequence). The CDR3 runs to 11 residues. The CDR3 region is CAWSVTGGYTF. DNA for the CDR3: TGTGCCTGGAGTGTCACAGGGGGCTACACCTTC.

The chain combines TRBV20-1 with TRBJ2-7; a weak D match, TRBD2 (5 bases). This CDR3 is 12 amino acids long. Trimming stripped 4 bases from V and 0 bases from J, with 7 bases between. Germline V gives CDR1 DFQATT, CDR2 SNEGSKA (reference sequence). The CDR3 DNA is TGCAGTGCTAACGGGATCTCCTACGAGCAGTACTTC. Amino acid sequence: CSANGISYEQYF.

The CDR3 bases are TGTGCCAGCAGTGAGCAACTAGCGGGGGTACCGCAGTATTTT. As protein: CASSEQLAGVPQYF. The chain links TRBV9 to TRBJ2-3, with 11 positions matching TRBD2. The V segment lost 5 bases and the J segment 10 bases; nucleotides outside the gene matches: 9. The V gene's germline CDR1 is SGDLS and CDR2 YYNGEE. The CDR3 consists of 14 residues. The full variable domain, rest sourced from reference TRBV9 and TRBJ2-3, is DSGVTQTPKHLITATGQRVTLRCSPRSGDLSVYWYQQSLDQGLQFLIQYYNGEERAKGNILERFSAQQFPDLHSELNLSSLELGDSALYFCASSEQLAGVPQYFGPGTRLTVL.

The V gene is TRBV4-2, the J gene TRBJ2-7; TRBD2 agrees at 9 bases. The J call may not be correct, given that the DNA end is closer to TRBJ2-5. Per germline, CDR1 LGHNA and CDR2 YNFKEQ. The CDR3 runs 18 residues. CDR3 region: CASSQDVASGGLQETQYF. The CDR3 coding sequence is TGTGCCAGCAGCCAAGATGTTGCGAGCGGGGGGCTCCAAGAGACCCAGTACTTC.

The chain has TRBV4-1 and TRBJ2-7, with a possible D match to TRBD2 (6 bases). With 4 bases removed from V and 3 bases from J, the gap between germline ends came to 19 bases. Germline values: CDR1 MGHRA, CDR2 YSYEKL. This CDR3 region has 16 residues. This CDR3 is CASSPRVVAENYEQYF. The CDR3 region has the DNA TGCGCCAGCAGCCCCCGTGTGGTAGCGGAGAACTACGAGCAGTACTTC.

The chain uses TRBV28 and TRBJ2-6, with 10 bases identical to TRBD1. The CDR3 extends over 17 amino acids. The germline V gene encodes CDR1 MDHEN and CDR2 SYDVKM. V lost 5 bases, J lost 4 bases, and 8 bases stayed unmatched. The CDR3 reads CASSGGDRGSGANVLTF. The CDR3 DNA sequence: TGTGCCAGCAGTGGAGGGGACAGGGGATCAGGGGCCAACGTCCTGACTTTC.

This clonotype was picked up a small number of times. The CDR3 nucleotides read TGCGCCAGCAGCTTGGGGGATGGCAAAAACATTCAGTACTTC. Amino acids: CASSLGDGKNIQYF. V and J are TRBV5-1 and TRBJ2-4; D gene unclear. The CDR3 has 14 residues. V was clipped by 0 bases and J by 3 bases, with 7 bases between them. Germline V lookup: CDR1 SGHRS, CDR2 YFSETQ.

The chain is built from TRBV4-3 and TRBJ2-4; D gene ambiguous. This CDR3 is 16 amino acids long. Germline V lookup: CDR1 LGHNA, CDR2 YSLEER. The V gene lost 4 bases and the J gene lost 1 base, with 14 bases spanning the gap. CDR3: CASSLVAWGAKNIQYF. The DNA of the CDR3 is TGCGCCAGCAGCCTAGTAGCATGGGGTGCCAAAAACATTCAGTACTTC.

A few counts support this clonotype. This chain links TRBV9 with TRBJ2-7; tentative D call: TRBD2 (6 bases). Trimming removed 0 bases at V and 0 bases at J, with 10 bases between. The CDR3 is 15 residues long. Germline values: CDR1 SGDLS, CDR2 YYNGEE. This chain's CDR3 is CASSVGGGFSYEQYF. CDR3 bases: TGTGCCAGCAGCGTAGGTGGAGGGTTCTCCTACGAGCAGTACTTC.

The V call is TRBV10-3, the J call TRBJ1-2; TRBD1 might be the D (6 bases). Trimming shortened V by 10 bases and J by 6 bases, and 21 bases separated the two germline ends. CDR3 length: 14 amino acids. The germline V gene encodes CDR1 ENHRY and CDR2 SYGVKD. The CDR3 DNA reads as TGTGCCACCCAGCGGGACACAAGGCCGGATGGCTACACCTTC. It codes for CATQRDTRPDGYTF.

The rearrangement links TRBV14 to TRBJ2-5, with TRBD1 matching over 9 bases. TRBJ2-7 matches the DNA end more closely, so the J call is doubtful. The CDR3 spans 14 residues. Germline V gene sequence: CDR1 SGHDN, CDR2 FVKESK. The CDR3 protein is CASSRDREISEQYF. CDR3 coding DNA: TGTGCCAGCAGCCGGGACAGGGAAATCTCCGAGCAGTACTTC.

This clonotype turned up a few times. The chain joins TRBV10-3 to TRBJ2-5, with D tentatively TRBD1 (5 bases). Deletions cut 3 bases from V and 6 bases from J, with 8 bases between. Germline loops: CDR1 ENHRY, CDR2 SYGVKD. This CDR3 is 12 amino acids long. DNA of the CDR3: TGTGCCATCAGTGACAGGGAACAGACCCAGTACTTC. Residues: CAISDREQTQYF.

The V call is TRBV15, the J call TRBJ2-6; unclear D gene. The CDR3 totals 17 residues. The germline V gene has CDR1 LNHNV and CDR2 YYDKDF (reference sequence). Trimming cost V 0 bases and J 3 bases, with 12 bases left between them. The CDR3 sequence: CATSRERREYGANVLTF. For the CDR3, the DNA is TGTGCCACCAGCAGAGAAAGGCGTGAATATGGGGCCAACGTCCTGACTTTC.

This clonotype appeared a single time. The rearrangement joins TRBV3-1 to TRBJ1-6, with D unresolved. Germline lookup yields CDR1 LGHDT and CDR2 YNNKEL (reference sequence). V dropped 0 bases and J dropped 7 bases, with 7 bases sitting between them. The CDR3 is made up of 14 amino acids. For the CDR3, the DNA is TGTGCCAGCAGCCAAGACGGGAGAAATTCACCCCTCCACTTT. Amino acids: CASSQDGRNSPLHF.

V and J are TRBV15 and TRBJ2-7, with D tentatively TRBD1 (5 bases). In germline, CDR1 is LNHNV, CDR2 YYDKDF (reference sequence). V lost 3 bases and J lost 4, with 7 bases in between. This CDR3 is 12 amino acids long. For the CDR3, the DNA is TGTGCCACCAGCAGCCCAGGGTACGAGCAGTACTTC. This gives the protein CATSSPGYEQYF.

The J gene is TRBJ2-1, the V gene TRBV25-1; 7 positions agree with TRBD1. The ends lost 0 bases at V and 5 bases at J; junction bases unmatched: 7. Looked up from germline, CDR1 is MGHDK and CDR2 is SYGVNS. The CDR3 consists of 16 residues. The CDR3 sequence: CASSEYLGGENNEQFF. DNA of the CDR3: TGTGCCAGCAGTGAATATTTAGGGGGCGAAAACAATGAGCAGTTCTTC.

V is TRBV6-6 and J is TRBJ1-2, with D uncertain. The CDR3 length is 14 residues. The germline V gene has CDR1 MNHNY and CDR2 SVGAGI (reference sequence). Trimming shortened V by 3 bases and J by 2 bases, and 10 bases separated the two germline ends. CDR3 region: CASSYRPDNYGYTF. The CDR3 bases are TGTGCCAGCAGTTATCGGCCGGACAACTATGGCTACACCTTC.

The V call is TRBV15, the J call TRBJ2-7; 9 bases match TRBD1. Unmatched junction bases numbered 8, after V lost 3 bases and J lost 2 bases. The CDR3 sequence is 16 residues long. From germline, CDR1 is LNHNV and CDR2 YYDKDF (reference sequence). The CDR3 DNA follows: TGTGCCACCAGCAGGGACAGGGGATTTTCCACCTACGAGCAGTACTTC. Residues: CATSRDRGFSTYEQYF.